What follows describes a single T cell receptor (beta chain). This sample was taken from a study of T-cell memory formation after mild COVID-19. The overall study: TCR clusters largely stayed donor specific.

CDR1 and CDR2 from the germline V gene are SGHTA and FQGNSA. The CDR3 consists of 12 residues. With 4 bases removed from V and 7 bases from J, the gap between germline ends came to 10 bases. TCR alpha and TCR beta cDNA libraries carrying sample barcodes and UMIs were produced by 5'RACE using constant-segment primers. One entry per CDR3 protein, called by TCRdb with MiXCR from the 5' RACE reads. This sample has roughly 620,000 distinct CDR3 sequences; under 20% occur once, and the top ten carry approximately 12%. Sequenced input: PBMCs or a T cell subset sorted from them (not recorded which). This rearrangement joins TRBV7-2 to TRBJ2-5; no definite D call. This receptor was obtained from an adult woman who had mild COVID-19 (a few samples of this study predate the infection). Cell type and time point are not known. In DNA, the CDR3 is TGTGCCAGCAGCTCCGGGTTCGGGACCCAGTACTTC. Translated, it gives CASSSGFGTQYF.